This T cell receptor (beta chain) was sequenced in a study of cytomegalovirus exposure and HLA in healthy donors. Study outcomes and limitations: Later work found that TCR association rates differed between HLA loci; DRB1 had the most and HLA-C the fewest.

This clone was detected once. Antigen unknown. Germline assignment: CDR1 LNHDA and CDR2 SQIVND (reference sequence). Trimming left V 7 bases short and J 0 bases short, with 11 bases between. CDR3 size: 14 residues. Primers for the PCR totalled 60 Vbeta and 13 Jbeta. Measured with immunoSEQ multiplex PCR; TCRdb has only the in-frame clones, and not every one. The profile shows approximately 190,000 clones, roughly 80% of them singletons. V usage is TRBV19 and J usage is TRBJ2-3, with D tentatively TRBD1 (5 bases). This clonotype was obtained from a man between 40 and 49 years old in good health and CMV-seropositive. Sequenced input: PBMCs. This chain's CDR3 is CASTPTASTDTQYF. DNA for the CDR3: TGTGCCAGTACTCCGACAGCTAGCACAGATACGCAGTATTTT. The whole variable domain, filled in from reference TRBV19 and TRBJ2-3, reads DGGITQSPKYLFRKEGQNVTLSCEQNLNHDAMYWYRQDPGQGLRLIYYSQIVNDFQKGDIAEGYSVSREKKESFPLTVTSAQKNPTAFYLCASTPTASTDTQYFGPGTRLTVL.